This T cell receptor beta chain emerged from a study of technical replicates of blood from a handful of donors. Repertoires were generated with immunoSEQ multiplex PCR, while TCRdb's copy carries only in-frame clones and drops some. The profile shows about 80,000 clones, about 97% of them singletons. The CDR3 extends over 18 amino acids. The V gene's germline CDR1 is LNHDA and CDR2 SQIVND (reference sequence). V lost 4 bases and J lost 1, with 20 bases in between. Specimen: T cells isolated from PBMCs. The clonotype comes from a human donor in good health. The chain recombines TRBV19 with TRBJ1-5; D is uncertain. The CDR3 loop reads CASSTLEAKELSNQPQHF. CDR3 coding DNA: TGTGCCAGTAGTACCCTAGAAGCGAAGGAACTAAGCAATCAGCCCCAGCATTTT. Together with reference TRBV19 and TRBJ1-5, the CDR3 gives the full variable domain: DGGITQSPKYLFRKEGQNVTLSCEQNLNHDAMYWYRQDPGQGLRLIYYSQIVNDFQKGDIAEGYSVSREKKESFPLTVTSAQKNPTAFYLCASSTLEAKELSNQPQHFGDGTRLSIL.